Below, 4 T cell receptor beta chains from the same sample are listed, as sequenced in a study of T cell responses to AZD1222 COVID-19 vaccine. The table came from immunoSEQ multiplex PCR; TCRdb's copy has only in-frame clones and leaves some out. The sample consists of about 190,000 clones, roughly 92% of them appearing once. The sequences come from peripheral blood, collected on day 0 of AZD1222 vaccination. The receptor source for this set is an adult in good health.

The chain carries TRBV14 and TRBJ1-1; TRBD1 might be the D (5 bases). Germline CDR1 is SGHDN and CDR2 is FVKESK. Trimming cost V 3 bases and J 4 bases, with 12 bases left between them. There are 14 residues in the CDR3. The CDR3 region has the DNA TGTGCCAGCAGCCAGGGGGGTGGGGGCACTGAAGCTTTCTTT. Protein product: CASSQGGGGTEAFF.

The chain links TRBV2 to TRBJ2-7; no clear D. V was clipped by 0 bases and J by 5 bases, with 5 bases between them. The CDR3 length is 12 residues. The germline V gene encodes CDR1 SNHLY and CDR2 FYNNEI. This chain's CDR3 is CASSEAYHEQYF. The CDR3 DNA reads TGTGCCAGCAGTGAAGCGTACCACGAGCAGTACTTC.

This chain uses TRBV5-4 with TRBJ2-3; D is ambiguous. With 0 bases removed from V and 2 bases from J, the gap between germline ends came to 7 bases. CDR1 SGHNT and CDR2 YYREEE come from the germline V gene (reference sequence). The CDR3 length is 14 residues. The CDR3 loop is CASSLGGNTDTQYF. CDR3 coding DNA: TGTGCCAGCAGCTTGGGGGGAAACACAGATACGCAGTATTTT.

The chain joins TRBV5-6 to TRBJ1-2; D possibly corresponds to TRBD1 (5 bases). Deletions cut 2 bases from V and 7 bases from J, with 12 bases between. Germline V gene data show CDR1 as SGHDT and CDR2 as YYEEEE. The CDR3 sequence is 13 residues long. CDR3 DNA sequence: TGTGCCAGCAGCTTTCCTGCGGGGACTGGCTACACCTTC. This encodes CASSFPAGTGYTF.